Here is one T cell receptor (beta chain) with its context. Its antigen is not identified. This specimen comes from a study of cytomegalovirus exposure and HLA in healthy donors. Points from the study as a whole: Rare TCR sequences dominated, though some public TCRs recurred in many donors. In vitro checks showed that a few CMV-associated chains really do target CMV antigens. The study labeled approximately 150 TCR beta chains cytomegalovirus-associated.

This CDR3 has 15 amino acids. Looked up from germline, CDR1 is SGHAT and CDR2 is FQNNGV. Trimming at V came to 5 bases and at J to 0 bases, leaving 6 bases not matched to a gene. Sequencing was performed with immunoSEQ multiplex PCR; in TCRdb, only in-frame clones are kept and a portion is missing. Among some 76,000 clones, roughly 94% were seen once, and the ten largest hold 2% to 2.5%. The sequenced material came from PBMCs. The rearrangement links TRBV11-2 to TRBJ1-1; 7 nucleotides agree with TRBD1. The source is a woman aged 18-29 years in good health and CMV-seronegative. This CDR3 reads CASSRGDSLNTEAFF. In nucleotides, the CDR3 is TGTGCCAGCAGCCGCGGGGACAGTTTGAACACTGAAGCTTTCTTT.